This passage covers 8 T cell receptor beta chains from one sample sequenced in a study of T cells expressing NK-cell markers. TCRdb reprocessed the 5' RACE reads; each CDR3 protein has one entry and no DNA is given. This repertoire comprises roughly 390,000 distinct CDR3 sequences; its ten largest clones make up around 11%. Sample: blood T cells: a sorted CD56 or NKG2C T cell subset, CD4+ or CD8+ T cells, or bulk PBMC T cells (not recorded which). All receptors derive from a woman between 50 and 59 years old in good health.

The CDR3 reads CSARRRVRNTGELFF. V gene TRBV20-1 combines with J gene TRBJ2-2. Germline assignment: CDR1 DFQATT and CDR2 SNEGSKA (reference sequence). This CDR3 region has 15 residues.

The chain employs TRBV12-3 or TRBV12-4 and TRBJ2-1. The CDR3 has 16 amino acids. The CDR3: CASSLAQRESHNEQFF.

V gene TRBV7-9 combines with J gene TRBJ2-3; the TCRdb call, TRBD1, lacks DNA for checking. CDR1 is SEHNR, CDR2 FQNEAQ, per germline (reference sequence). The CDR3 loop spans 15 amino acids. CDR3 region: CASSPWTGMPDTQYF. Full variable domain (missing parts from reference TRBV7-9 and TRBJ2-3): DTGVSQNPRHKITKRGQNVTFRCDPISEHNRLYWYRQTLGQGPEFLTYFQNEAQLEKSRLLSDRFSAERPKGSFSTLEIQRTEQGDSAMYLCASSPWTGMPDTQYFGPGTRLTVL.

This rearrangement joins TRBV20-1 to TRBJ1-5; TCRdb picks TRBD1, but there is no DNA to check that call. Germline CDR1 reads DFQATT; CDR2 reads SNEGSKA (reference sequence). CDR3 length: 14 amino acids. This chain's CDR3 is CSAQRGTGDQPQHF.

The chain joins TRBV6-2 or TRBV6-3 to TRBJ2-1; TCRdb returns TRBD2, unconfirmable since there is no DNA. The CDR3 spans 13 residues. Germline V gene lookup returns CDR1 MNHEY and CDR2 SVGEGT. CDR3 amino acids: CASTETRTSAQFF.

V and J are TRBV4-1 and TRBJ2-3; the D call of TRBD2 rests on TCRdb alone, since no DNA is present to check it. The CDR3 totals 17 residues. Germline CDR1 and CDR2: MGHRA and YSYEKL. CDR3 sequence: CASSVVMRRALTDTQYF.

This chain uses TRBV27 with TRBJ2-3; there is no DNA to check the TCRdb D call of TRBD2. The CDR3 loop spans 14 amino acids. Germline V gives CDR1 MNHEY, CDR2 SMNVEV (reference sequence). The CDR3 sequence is CASGDLERVDTQYF.

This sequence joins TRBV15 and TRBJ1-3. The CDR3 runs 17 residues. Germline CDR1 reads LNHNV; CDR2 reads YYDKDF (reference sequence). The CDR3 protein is CATSRGSRYNSGNTIYF.